This T cell receptor beta chain was observed in a study of T cell repertoires in cytomegalovirus infection. Background on the study: The public TCR beta signatures pointed to both CMV infection and matching HLA type. Findings of the study overall: Frequencies of public TCR beta families were cumulated, and this identified carriers of CMV plus the relevant HLA. In two of eight donors, the top clonotype was HLA-C-restricted CMV-specific.

CDR3 length equals 13 residues. Germline V gives CDR1 MNHNY, CDR2 SVGAGI (reference sequence). With 8 bases removed from V and 2 bases from J, the gap between germline ends came to 13 bases. TCRdb processed the reads anew with MiXCR; each CDR3 protein has one entry. The sample carries 510,000 or so distinct CDR3 sequences, more than 25% recorded once. As regards this clonotype: The antigen is not known.

The sequence was collected from a human donor in good health (CMV status not recorded). Some clones in this sample may be carry-over from other donors' samples. This chain uses TRBV6-6 with TRBJ2-7; maybe TRBD1 (6 bases). The sequencing sample was made of PBMCs. CDR3 amino acids: CASQGISTYEQYF. In nucleotides, the CDR3 is TGTGCCAGCCAGGGGATCTCAACCTACGAGCAGTACTTC.